This passage covers 27 T cell receptor beta chains from one sample sequenced in a study of identical twins. TCRdb itself ran the 5' RACE reads through MiXCR, one entry per CDR3 protein. The data hold 200,000 to 250,000 distinct CDR3 sequences, with 10% to 15% observed a single time. These data were also filed under a second study, of yellow fever vaccine responses in identical twins.

The sequenced sample consisted of memory (CD45RO+) T cells sorted from blood. The receptors shown here come from a woman aged 18-29 years in good health.

Ten or more counts support this clonotype. The V gene is TRBV11-2, the J gene TRBJ2-5; a possible D gene is TRBD1 (6 bases). Trimming took off 5 bases at V and 1 base at J, with 14 bases between the two ends. Germline CDR1 SGHAT, CDR2 FQNNGV. This CDR3 is 15 amino acids long. The CDR3 sequence is CASSPAGQPQETQYF. The CDR3 coding sequence is TGTGCCAGCAGCCCCGCCGGACAGCCCCAAGAGACCCAGTACTTC.

In this sample, this clonotype turned up many times. One junction end disagrees with the germline gene, perhaps due to a read error. The gene calls are TRBV7-9 and TRBJ2-5; 11 positions agree with TRBD2. CDR1 and CDR2 from the germline V gene are SEHNR and FQNEAQ (reference sequence). The CDR3 has 14 amino acids. CDR3 sequence reads: CASSLAGGLETQYF. CDR3 sequence (DNA): TGTGCCAGCAGCCTAGCGGGAGGTTTGGAGACCCAGTACTTC.

The CDR3: CSVAQGGLGTGELFF. CDR3 nucleotide sequence: TGCAGCGTTGCACAGGGAGGCCTAGGAACCGGGGAGCTGTTTTTT. The chain is built from TRBV29-1 and TRBJ2-2; D tentatively reads TRBD1 or TRBD2 (6 bases each). CDR1 SQVTM and CDR2 ANQGSEA come from the germline V gene. The CDR3 has 15 residues. Trimming stripped 4 bases from V and 5 bases from J, with 17 bases between.

This clonotype has a handful of counts. The rearrangement joins TRBV14 to TRBJ2-7; D is uncertain. Looked up from germline, CDR1 is SGHDN and CDR2 is FVKESK. V lost 0 bases and J lost 7, with 10 bases in between. This CDR3 is built from 13 residues. CDR3 bases: TGTGCCAGCAGCCAAGACCTCGGGTTTGAGCAGTACTTC. Amino acid sequence: CASSQDLGFEQYF.

This clonotype was counted many times. The CDR3 sequence: CASSMSSGGARQFF. The CDR3 nucleotides read TGTGCCAGCAGTATGTCTAGCGGGGGGGCTCGGCAGTTCTTC. The J gene is TRBJ2-1, the V gene TRBV12-3 or TRBV12-4; TRBD2 agrees at 12 bases. The trim removed 5 bases at V and 12 bases at J, leaving 8 bases unmatched. CDR3 size: 14 residues.

The rearrangement links TRBV6-5 to TRBJ2-1; TRBD1 might be the D (6 bases). CDR3 length equals 16 residues. Germline values: CDR1 MNHEY, CDR2 SVGAGI. Trimming pared 0 bases from V and 4 bases from J, leaving 13 bases between. The CDR3 region has the DNA TGTGCCAGCAGTTACTCGAGAAGGGGGAGTTACAATGAGCAGTTCTTC. Translated, it gives CASSYSRRGSYNEQFF.

V and J are TRBV20-1 and TRBJ2-3; TRBD2 agrees at 11 bases. Germline assignment: CDR1 DFQATT and CDR2 SNEGSKA (reference sequence). The CDR3 is 15 amino acids. V was pared by 6 bases and J by 2 bases, with 7 bases of the junction left unmatched. The CDR3 nucleotides read TGCAGTGCCTTAGGGACTAGCGGATTCACAGATACGCAGTATTTT. This sequence encodes CSALGTSGFTDTQYF.

The chain has TRBV5-8 and TRBJ2-1; D gene uncertain. This CDR3 is 10 amino acids long. The germline gives CDR1 SGHTS, CDR2 YDEGEE. Trimming took off 1 base at V and 7 bases at J, with 0 bases between the two ends. This chain's CDR3 is CASSLNEQFF. CDR3 in DNA: TGTGCCAGCAGCTTGAATGAGCAGTTCTTC.

This clonotype occurred a few times. The chain recombines TRBV3-1 with TRBJ2-1; D gene ambiguous. The ends were cut back, 0 bases at V and 10 bases at J, with 4 bases in the middle. CDR1 and CDR2 (germline): LGHDT, YNNKEL (reference sequence). The CDR3 totals 11 residues. The CDR3 DNA is TGTGCCAGCAGCCAAGATTTAGAGCAGTTCTTC. Translating gives CASSQDLEQFF.

This clonotype was counted only a few times. The chain couples TRBV6-5 to TRBJ2-5; perhaps TRBD2 as D (5 bases). The CDR3 is made up of 12 amino acids. Per germline, CDR1 MNHEY and CDR2 SVGAGI. The V end was cut by 9 bases, the J end by 5 bases, with 13 bases between. CDR3 coding DNA: TGTGCCAGGGGAGAATTTGGCGAGACCCAGTACTTC. Protein: CARGEFGETQYF.

This clonotype has ten or more counts. This chain links TRBV12-3 or TRBV12-4 with TRBJ1-5, with D uncertain. The CDR3 spans 14 residues. The V gene lost 5 bases and the J gene lost 0 bases, with 8 bases spanning the gap. The CDR3 protein is CASSPGNSNQPQHF. As DNA, the CDR3 is TGTGCCAGCAGTCCAGGCAATAGCAATCAGCCCCAGCATTTT.

CDR3 in amino acids: CASSQIAHPTSTDTQYF. CDR3 sequence (DNA): TGCGCCAGCAGCCAGATAGCGCACCCAACTAGCACAGATACGCAGTATTTT. The V gene is TRBV4-3, the J gene TRBJ2-3; a weak D match, TRBD2 (5 bases). This CDR3 is built from 17 residues. Between the trimmed V and J ends, which lost 3 bases and 0 bases, there was a span of 16 bases. Germline CDR1 reads LGHNA; CDR2 reads YSLEER.

V gene TRBV6-1 combines with J gene TRBJ1-6; maybe TRBD1 (5 bases). Germline loops: CDR1 MNHNS, CDR2 SASEGT. Trimming pared 1 base from V and 11 bases from J, leaving 6 bases between. This CDR3 region has 12 residues. This chain's CDR3 is CASSEVGPPLHF. The DNA for the CDR3 is TGTGCCAGCAGTGAAGTGGGGCCACCCCTCCACTTT.

Ten or more counts support this clonotype. The chain uses TRBV29-1 and TRBJ2-7; the match to TRBD1 covers 7 bases. The CDR3 totals 12 residues. The J segment lost 7 bases and the V segment lost 4 bases, leaving 7 bases of the junction unmatched. CDR1 is SQVTM, CDR2 ANQGSEA, per germline. CDR3 nucleotides: TGCAGCGTTGGTCAGGGGGTTTGGGAGCAGTACTTC. This gives the protein CSVGQGVWEQYF.

This clonotype was seen more than once but under ten times. The CDR3 sequence is CASRRNVEPQHF. As DNA, the CDR3 is TGTGCCAGCCGGCGGAATGTGGAGCCCCAGCATTTT. V usage is TRBV2 and J usage is TRBJ1-5; no clear D. The V gene lost 8 bases and the J gene lost 8 bases, with 13 bases spanning the gap. This CDR3 has 12 amino acids. The germline CDR1 and CDR2 sequences are SNHLY and FYNNEI.

The sample holds a few counts of this clonotype. The chain combines TRBV7-2 with TRBJ2-1; 12 nucleotides match TRBD2. Germline values: CDR1 SGHTA, CDR2 FQGNSA. This CDR3 is 17 amino acids long. The V segment lost 2 bases and the J segment 8 bases; nucleotides outside the gene matches: 10. CDR3 nucleotide sequence: TGTGCCAGCAGCTTAAGGGCTAGCGGGAGGGCTAGGGATGAGCAGTTCTTC. It encodes CASSLRASGRARDEQFF.

The chain combines TRBV20-1 with TRBJ1-2; D is possibly TRBD1 (6 bases). In germline, CDR1 is DFQATT, CDR2 SNEGSKA (reference sequence). The V and J ends lost 0 bases and 4 bases respectively, with 9 bases between them. This CDR3 contains 13 residues. The CDR3: CSAREDRSYGYTF. The CDR3 nucleotides read TGCAGTGCTAGAGAAGACAGGAGCTATGGCTACACCTTC.

This clonotype came up many times. The chain carries TRBV5-1 and TRBJ1-5; a possible D gene is TRBD1 (5 bases). There are 13 residues in the CDR3. Trimming removed 4 bases from V and 9 bases from J, with 14 bases in between. From germline, CDR1 is SGHRS and CDR2 YFSETQ. The CDR3 loop is CASSLTVTGPQHF. The DNA for the CDR3 is TGCGCCAGCAGCCTGACAGTCACGGGGCCCCAGCATTTT.

This clonotype was counted a few times. The chain recombines TRBV24-1 with TRBJ1-5; 7 bases fit TRBD1. The V and J ends lost 3 bases and 3 bases, in that order; junction bases with no gene match: 4. CDR1 and CDR2 (germline): KGHDR, SFDVKD. This CDR3 region has 15 residues. This CDR3 reads CATSDHQGVNQPQHF. CDR3 in DNA: TGTGCCACCAGTGATCATCAGGGGGTCAATCAGCCCCAGCATTTT.

Ten or more counts support this clonotype. V gene TRBV4-3 combines with J gene TRBJ2-7; possibly TRBD2 for D (6 bases). This CDR3 contains 15 residues. The ends were cut back, 4 bases at V and 2 bases at J, with 15 bases in the middle. CDR1 and CDR2 (germline): LGHNA, YSLEER. In DNA, the CDR3 is TGCGCCAGCAGCCCCCAAGCGGGTAAAACCTACGAGCAGTACTTC. Its protein product is CASSPQAGKTYEQYF.

The chain employs TRBV6-1 and TRBJ2-4; D is tentatively TRBD1 or TRBD2 (5 bases each). Trimming stripped 6 bases from V and 0 bases from J, with 12 bases between. Germline CDR1 MNHNS, CDR2 SASEGT. CDR3 length: 15 amino acids. The CDR3 DNA reads as TGTGCCAGCAGGCCAAGAGGGGAAGCCAAAAACATTCAGTACTTC. Translation gives CASRPRGEAKNIQYF.

This clonotype was seen a few times. V and J are TRBV7-2 and TRBJ2-5, with 8 bases fitting TRBD2. With 1 base clipped from V and 4 bases from J, the junction kept 5 bases outside the gene matches. CDR3 size: 15 residues. Per the germline V gene, CDR1 is SGHTA and CDR2 is FQGNSA. CDR3 coding DNA: TGTGCCAGCAGCTTAGACGGGGGGGCCGGAGAGACCCAGTACTTC. Amino acids: CASSLDGGAGETQYF.

This clonotype was seen ten or more times. The rearrangement joins TRBV29-1 to TRBJ2-3, with 8 positions matching TRBD1. Germline-derived CDR1 and CDR2 are SQVTM and ANQGSEA. The trim removed 5 bases at V and 1 base at J, leaving 8 bases unmatched. This CDR3 spans 15 amino acids. CDR3 amino acids: CSVHKPTGGTDTQYF. In DNA, the CDR3 is TGCAGCGTTCACAAGCCGACAGGGGGCACAGATACGCAGTATTTT.

V usage is TRBV11-3 and J usage is TRBJ2-1; TRBD1 might be the D (6 bases). CDR1 is SGHNT, CDR2 YENEEA, per germline. Trimming took off 2 bases at V and 9 bases at J, with 14 bases between the two ends. This CDR3 spans 14 amino acids. The CDR3 region has the DNA TGTGCCAGCAGCTTACAGAGAAGGGACACTGAGCAGTTCTTC. This gives the protein CASSLQRRDTEQFF.

The chain recombines TRBV4-1 with TRBJ2-7; either TRBD1 or TRBD2 may supply D (5 bases each). This CDR3 has 16 amino acids. V was shortened by 0 bases and J by 0 bases, with 12 bases between the two germline ends. The germline V gene encodes CDR1 MGHRA and CDR2 YSYEKL. In DNA form, the CDR3 reads TGCGCCAGCAGCCAAGATGCATGGGACCGCTCCTACGAGCAGTACTTC. This encodes CASSQDAWDRSYEQYF.

V and J are TRBV3-1 and TRBJ2-1, with D unresolved. V lost 4 bases to trimming and J lost 4 bases, with 8 bases between them. This CDR3 contains 13 residues. Germline values: CDR1 LGHDT, CDR2 YNNKEL (reference sequence). The DNA for the CDR3 is TGTGCCAGCAGCCCCTTCGGGTACAATGAGCAGTTCTTC. This encodes CASSPFGYNEQFF.

The J gene is TRBJ2-1, the V gene TRBV6-1, with 13 bases identical to TRBD2. Germline-derived CDR1 and CDR2 are MNHNS and SASEGT. The V and J ends lost 6 bases and 6 bases, in that order; junction bases with no gene match: 5. The CDR3 runs 15 residues. CDR3 coding DNA: TGTGCCAGCAGCACACTAGCGGGGGGGATCAATGAGCAGTTCTTC. Translating it yields CASSTLAGGINEQFF.